One sample yielded the 9 T cell receptor beta chains listed below, sequenced in a study of shared T cell receptors in the human thymus. The method was immunoSEQ multiplex PCR; TCRdb's version includes in-frame clones alone and lacks a portion of them. The repertoire includes about 660,000 clones, 88% of them detected once, and around 0.0099% sits in the top ten. These data were likewise used in another study, on human thymus T cells.

The material sequenced was thymocytes. Source of these receptors: a boy less than two years old with a congenital heart defect.

The chain is built from TRBV14 and TRBJ2-3; 7 bases line up with TRBD2. The CDR3 runs 18 residues. Germline lookup yields CDR1 SGHDN and CDR2 FVKESK. The V and J ends lost 1 base and 6 bases, in that order; junction bases with no gene match: 16. CDR3 sequence: CASSQGRKRDLPRDTQYF. The CDR3 DNA sequence: TGTGCCAGCAGCCAAGGAAGGAAGCGGGACCTACCCCGGGATACGCAGTATTTT. The full variable domain, in which reference TRBV14 and TRBJ2-3 provide the parts outside the CDR3, is EAGVTQFPSHSVIEKGQTVTLRCDPISGHDNLYWYRRVMGKEIKFLLHFVKESKQDESGMPNNRFLAERTGGTYSTLKVQPAELEDSGVYFCASSQGRKRDLPRDTQYFGPGTRLTVL.

This clone was recorded once. The chain carries TRBV28 and TRBJ1-5; 9 positions agree with TRBD1. V was clipped by 7 bases and J by 4 bases; unmatched bases: 8. The CDR3 is made up of 15 amino acids. The V gene's germline CDR1 is MDHEN and CDR2 SYDVKM. CDR3 sequence: CASTKRGQGNQPQHF. CDR3 coding DNA: TGTGCCAGCACCAAAAGGGGACAGGGTAATCAGCCCCAGCATTTT. Supplemented by reference TRBV28 and TRBJ1-5, the full variable domain reads DVKVTQSSRYLVKRTGEKVFLECVQDMDHENMFWYRQDPGLGLRLIYFSYDVKMKEKGDIPEGYSVSREKKERFSLILESASTNQTSMYLCASTKRGQGNQPQHFGDGTRLSIL.

The CDR3 reads CASSAPLAGEGETQYF. In DNA form, the CDR3 reads TGTGCCAGCAGCGCACCCCTAGCGGGAGAAGGCGAGACCCAGTACTTC. The chain links TRBV9 to TRBJ2-5; 10 positions match TRBD2. CDR3 length equals 16 residues. Germline CDR1 SGDLS, CDR2 YYNGEE. V lost 3 bases, J lost 5 bases, and 10 bases stayed unmatched.

J is TRBJ2-5 and V is TRBV27, with TRBD1 identical over 8 bases. The DNA end favors TRBJ2-7, so the J call may be wrong. CDR1 and CDR2 from the germline V gene are MNHEY and SMNVEV (reference sequence). This CDR3 has 14 residues. CDR3 in amino acids: CASRPTGERYEQYF. The CDR3 DNA is TGTGCCAGCAGACCGACAGGGGAGAGGTACGAGCAGTACTTC.

This clone was recorded only once. The genes are TRBV11-2 and TRBJ2-5, with a tentative D call TRBD2 (5 bases). Trimming took off 5 bases at V and 5 bases at J, with 12 bases between the two ends. This CDR3 has 13 residues. The germline V gene has CDR1 SGHAT and CDR2 FQNNGV. The CDR3 reads CASSPGRGETQYF. Here the CDR3 DNA reads TGTGCCAGCAGCCCGGGCCGCGGGGAGACCCAGTACTTC.

The V call is TRBV18, the J call TRBJ2-7, with 8 bases that match TRBD1. The length of the CDR3 is 19 residues. Germline V gives CDR1 KGHSH, CDR2 LQKENI. The J segment lost 0 bases and the V segment lost 2 bases, leaving 15 bases of the junction unmatched. The CDR3 is CASSPSEPRTGKSSYEQYF. In nucleotides, the CDR3 is TGTGCCAGCTCACCATCGGAGCCCAGGACAGGGAAAAGCTCCTACGAGCAGTACTTC. The complete variable domain, with remaining parts taken from reference TRBV18 and TRBJ2-7, reads NAGVMQNPRHLVRRRGQEARLRCSPMKGHSHVYWYRQLPEEGLKFMVYLQKENIIDESGMPKERFSAEFPKEGPSILRIQQVVRGDSAAYFCASSPSEPRTGKSSYEQYFGPGTRLTVT.

The CDR3 DNA sequence: TGTGCCAGCAGACGGGACAGGGGGGCTTATTACCAAGAGACCCAGTACTTC. The encoded protein is CASRRDRGAYYQETQYF. The genes are TRBV28 and TRBJ2-5; TRBD1 agrees at 11 bases. Trimming at V came to 6 bases and at J to 0 bases, leaving 9 bases not matched to a gene. CDR3 length equals 17 residues. In germline, CDR1 is MDHEN, CDR2 SYDVKM.

J is TRBJ2-7 and V is TRBV5-6, with TRBD1 as a possible D gene (7 bases). The CDR3 has 18 amino acids. Germline V gene data show CDR1 as SGHDT and CDR2 as YYEEEE. Trimming took off 0 bases at V and 5 bases at J, with 24 bases between the two ends. CDR3 sequence: CASSLGQGGPTSPNEQYF. The CDR3 DNA sequence: TGTGCCAGCAGCTTGGGACAGGGAGGCCCAACGAGTCCCAACGAGCAGTACTTC.

The V gene is TRBV6-1, the J gene TRBJ1-2; D call uncertain. Between the trimmed V and J ends, which lost 1 base and 8 bases, there was a span of 11 bases. CDR3 length: 13 amino acids. Germline V gene sequence: CDR1 MNHNS, CDR2 SASEGT. As DNA, the CDR3 is TGTGCCAGCAGTGAAGAACGCTTCGGGGGCTACACCTTC. It codes for CASSEERFGGYTF.